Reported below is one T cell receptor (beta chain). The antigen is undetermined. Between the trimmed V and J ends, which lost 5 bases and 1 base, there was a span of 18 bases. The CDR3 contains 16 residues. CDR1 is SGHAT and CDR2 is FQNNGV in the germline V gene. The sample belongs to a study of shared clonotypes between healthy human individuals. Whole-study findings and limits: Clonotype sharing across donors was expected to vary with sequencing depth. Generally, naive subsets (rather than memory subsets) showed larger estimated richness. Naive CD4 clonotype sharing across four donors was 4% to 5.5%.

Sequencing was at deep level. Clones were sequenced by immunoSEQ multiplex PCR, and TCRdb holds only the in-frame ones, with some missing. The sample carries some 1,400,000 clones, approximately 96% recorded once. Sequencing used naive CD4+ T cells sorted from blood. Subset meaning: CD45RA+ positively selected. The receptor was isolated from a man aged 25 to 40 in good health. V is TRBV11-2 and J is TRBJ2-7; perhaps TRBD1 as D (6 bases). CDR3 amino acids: CASSPLTGRTSYEQYF. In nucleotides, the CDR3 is TGTGCCAGCAGCCCACTTACAGGGCGAACGTCCTACGAGCAGTACTTC. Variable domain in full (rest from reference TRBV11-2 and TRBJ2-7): EAGVAQSPRYKIIEKRQSVAFWCNPISGHATLYWYQQILGQGPKLLIQFQNNGVVDDSQLPKDRFSAERLKGVDSTLKIQPAKLEDSAVYLCASSPLTGRTSYEQYFGPGTRLTVT.